This T cell receptor beta chain emerged from a study of OX40 agonist ivuxolimab in advanced cancers. Sequenced by immunoSEQ multiplex PCR; TCRdb stores in-frame clones only, minus some. The table includes about 62,000 clones, more than 70% detected once. The cohort excluded patients with autoimmune disease history or systemic immunosuppression. The CDR3 is 16 residues long. Germline assignment: CDR1 SGHRS and CDR2 YFSETQ. V dropped 0 bases and J dropped 4; count of bases not matched to a gene: 4. This TCR was recovered from an adult with an advanced solid tumor such as melanoma, head and neck, liver or kidney cancer. The starting material was CD4+ or CD8+ T cells sorted from blood, obtained in a trial of the OX40 agonist ivuxolimab. V is TRBV5-1 and J is TRBJ2-5, with 12 bases lining up with TRBD1. CDR3 sequence reads: CASSLAGQGAGETQYF. The DNA for the CDR3 is TGCGCCAGCAGCTTGGCGGGACAGGGGGCTGGAGAGACCCAGTACTTC.